These T cell receptor beta chains were read from a single sample in a study of cytomegalovirus exposure and HLA in healthy donors. Assay: immunoSEQ multiplex PCR; the TCRdb copy retains only in-frame clones and omits some. The table records about 200,000 clones, under 85% of them present only once. The sequenced sample was PBMCs. The receptors originated from a man in his fifties or sixties in good health and CMV-seronegative. Each CDR3 is given with its conserved first and last residue. The order of the fields is clone size, D gene, J gene, V gene, CDR3 DNA, CDR3 protein. A D gene is named only where the DNA matches it firmly. Clone size is not always given. Where it is, it says once, few, many or a class for expanded clones.

clone size: .; D gene: .; J gene: TRBJ2-1; V gene: TRBV5-1; CDR3 DNA: TGCGCCAGCGCCCTAGCGCTTGAGCAGTTCTTC; CDR3 protein: CASALALEQFF
clone size: .; D gene: TRBD1; J gene: TRBJ1-2; V gene: TRBV28; CDR3 DNA: TGTGCCAGCTTGGGACAGGGGATGTGGGGCTACACCTTC; CDR3 protein: CASLGQGMWGYTF
clone size: .; D gene: TRBD2; J gene: TRBJ2-3; V gene: TRBV28; CDR3 DNA: TGTGCCAGCAGCCAATTAACCGGGACTAGCGACACAGATACGCAGTATTTT; CDR3 protein: CASSQLTGTSDTDTQYF
clone size: .; D gene: .; J gene: TRBJ1-4; V gene: TRBV27; CDR3 DNA: TGTGCCAGCAGCCCAGGTGAAAAACTGTTTTTT; CDR3 protein: CASSPGEKLFF
clone size: .; D gene: TRBD2; J gene: TRBJ2-1; V gene: TRBV19; CDR3 DNA: TGTGCCAGTACCCCTATGACGGGAGGCTGGAATGAGCAGTTCTTC; CDR3 protein: CASTPMTGGWNEQFF
clone size: .; D gene: .; J gene: TRBJ2-5; V gene: TRBV19; CDR3 DNA: TGTGCCAGTAGTTTAAGACATTCCGAGACCCAGTACTTC; CDR3 protein: CASSLRHSETQYF
clone size: .; D gene: .; J gene: TRBJ2-2; V gene: TRBV27; CDR3 DNA: TGTGCCAGCAGTACCGTGTCGGGGTTCGACGGGGAGCTGTTTTTT; CDR3 protein: CASSTVSGFDGELFF
clone size: few; D gene: .; J gene: TRBJ2-5; V gene: TRBV5-1; CDR3 DNA: TGCGCCAGCAGCCCAGGACAGATCCAAGAGACCCAGTACTTC; CDR3 protein: CASSPGQIQETQYF
clone size: .; D gene: .; J gene: TRBJ2-1; V gene: TRBV9; CDR3 DNA: TGTGCCAGCAGCCCCCTTGGGGGCCATGAGCAGTTCTTC; CDR3 protein: CASSPLGGHEQFF
clone size: .; D gene: .; J gene: TRBJ1-3; V gene: TRBV30; CDR3 DNA: TGTGCCTGGAAACGCTCTGGAGACACCATATATTTT; CDR3 protein: CAWKRSGDTIYF
clone size: .; D gene: .; J gene: TRBJ1-4; V gene: TRBV5-5; CDR3 DNA: TGTGCCAGCAGCTTGGGTTTCGTTACTCGGGGGAACGATGAAAAACTGTTTTTT; CDR3 protein: CASSLGFVTRGNDEKLFF
clone size: .; D gene: TRBD2; J gene: TRBJ2-1; V gene: TRBV19; CDR3 DNA: TGTGCCAGTAGTTTACTAGCGGGAGGGGATAACTCCTACAATGAGCAGTTCTTC; CDR3 protein: CASSLLAGGDNSYNEQFF